The 31 T cell receptor beta chains below all came from one sample that was sequenced in a study of identical twins. TCRdb re-derived calls from the 5' RACE reads in MiXCR, one entry per CDR3 protein. This sample has hundreds of thousands of distinct CDR3 sequences, with about 18% found just once. The same data also contributed to another study, on T cells expressing NK-cell markers.

Sample: PBMCs. The receptors stem from a woman between 18 and 30 years old in good health.

This clonotype has only a few counts. The V and J genes are TRBV12-3 or TRBV12-4 and TRBJ2-7; perhaps TRBD1 as D (6 bases). Trimming cost V 5 bases and J 2 bases, with 10 bases left between them. The CDR3 is made up of 13 amino acids. The CDR3 sequence is CASSPWTAYEQYF. The CDR3 nucleotides read TGTGCCAGCAGTCCCTGGACAGCCTACGAGCAGTACTTC.

The CDR3 region has the DNA TGTGCCAGCAGCGTCCGGTACAGGGGAACCACCGGGGAGCTGTTTTTT. This codes for CASSVRYRGTTGELFF. The rearrangement uses TRBV9 and TRBJ2-2; TRBD1 agrees at 7 bases. Trimming cost V 2 bases and J 4 bases; bases outside gene matches: 8. The CDR3 covers 16 residues. Germline lookup yields CDR1 SGDLS and CDR2 YYNGEE.

This rearrangement joins TRBV27 to TRBJ2-7, with TRBD2 as a possible D gene (5 bases). The V and J ends lost 6 bases and 2 bases respectively, with 14 bases between them. CDR1 and CDR2 (germline): MNHEY, SMNVEV (reference sequence). The CDR3 spans 14 residues. CDR3 coding DNA: TGTGCCAGCAGCCAACTAGTCCCCCCCTACGAGCAGTACTTC. This codes for CASSQLVPPYEQYF.

This clonotype was seen only a few times. This chain uses TRBV12-3 or TRBV12-4 with TRBJ2-3; a weak D match, TRBD2 (7 bases). The CDR3 has 13 amino acids. The V gene lost 10 bases and the J gene lost 4 bases, with 15 bases spanning the gap. The CDR3 nucleotides read TGTGCCATCTGGGGAGGGGGAGCAGATACGCAGTATTTT. This sequence encodes CAIWGGGADTQYF.

The gene calls are TRBV5-6 and TRBJ2-3, with 11 positions matching TRBD2. Trimming removed 0 bases from V and 7 bases from J; junction bases left unmatched: 4. Germline V gene data show CDR1 as SGHDT and CDR2 as YYEEEE. CDR3 length equals 15 residues. CDR3 protein: CASSLVSGGANTQYF. CDR3 nucleotide sequence: TGTGCCAGCAGCTTGGTTAGCGGGGGGGCCAATACGCAGTATTTT. The full variable domain, completed using reference TRBV5-6 and TRBJ2-3, is DAGVTQSPTHLIKTRGQQVTLRCSPKSGHDTVSWYQQALGQGPQFIFQYYEEEERQRGNFPDRFSGHQFPNYSSELNVNALLLGDSALYLCASSLVSGGANTQYFGPGTRLTVL.

In this sample, this clonotype turned up once. The V and J genes are TRBV19 and TRBJ1-2, with D tentatively TRBD1 (6 bases). This CDR3 contains 15 residues. The germline gives CDR1 LNHDA, CDR2 SQIVND (reference sequence). Trimming took off 4 bases at V and 8 bases at J, with 20 bases between the two ends. The CDR3 DNA sequence: TGTGCCAGTAGTAATGGATTGAGGGGGTATTTCGGCTACACCTTC. Translating gives CASSNGLRGYFGYTF.

This clonotype was counted only a few times. The chain links TRBV9 to TRBJ1-2; the match to TRBD1 covers 10 bases. V was pared by 3 bases and J by 4 bases, with 6 bases of the junction left unmatched. This CDR3 has 15 residues. Germline V gene sequence: CDR1 SGDLS, CDR2 YYNGEE. The CDR3 is CASSEGTGVGYGYTF. In DNA, the CDR3 is TGTGCCAGCAGCGAGGGGACAGGGGTTGGCTATGGCTACACCTTC. Based on the CDR3 plus reference TRBV9 and TRBJ1-2, the full variable domain is DSGVTQTPKHLITATGQRVTLRCSPRSGDLSVYWYQQSLDQGLQFLIQYYNGEERAKGNILERFSAQQFPDLHSELNLSSLELGDSALYFCASSEGTGVGYGYTFGSGTRLTVV.

This clonotype has at least ten counts. The rearrangement uses TRBV9 and TRBJ2-3; 7 bases fit TRBD2. There are 13 residues in the CDR3. From germline, CDR1 is SGDLS and CDR2 YYNGEE. The V gene end was trimmed by 5 bases and the J gene end by 3 bases; junction bases not matched to a gene: 3. Here the CDR3 DNA reads TGTGCCAGCAGAGGCGGGGGAACAGATACGCAGTATTTT. As protein: CASRGGGTDTQYF.

This clonotype was seen more than once but under ten times. The V call is TRBV7-9, the J call TRBJ2-7, with 13 nucleotides matching TRBD2. The CDR3 is 15 amino acids. The germline CDR1 and CDR2 sequences are SEHNR and FQNEAQ (reference sequence). V dropped 4 bases and J dropped 7; count of bases not matched to a gene: 7. DNA for the CDR3: TGTGCCAGCAGCTCCTCCGGGACTAGCGGGAAGGAGCAGTACTTC. Protein sequence: CASSSSGTSGKEQYF.

This clonotype has at least ten counts. The gene calls are TRBV20-1 and TRBJ2-5, with D unresolved. Germline CDR1 DFQATT, CDR2 SNEGSKA (reference sequence). The V and J ends lost 3 bases and 5 bases respectively, with 7 bases between them. There are 11 residues in the CDR3. This CDR3 is CSASRTETQYF. DNA of the CDR3: TGCAGTGCTAGTCGTACGGAGACCCAGTACTTC.

This clonotype has a handful of counts. This rearrangement joins TRBV6-1 to TRBJ1-6; D is uncertain. The V gene lost 7 bases and the J gene lost 7 bases, with 17 bases spanning the gap. Germline V CDR1 and CDR2: MNHNS, SASEGT. The CDR3 has 15 residues. In DNA form, the CDR3 reads TGTGCCAGCAACTCGGGGAGGGTCGGGAATTCACCCCTCCACTTT. Its translation: CASNSGRVGNSPLHF.

The chain has TRBV12-5 and TRBJ2-4, with a tentative D call TRBD1 (6 bases). This CDR3 is built from 13 residues. Germline lookup yields CDR1 LGHNT and CDR2 FRNRAP. V lost 6 bases and J 4 bases, leaving 10 bases between the germline ends. Written as DNA, the CDR3 is TGTGCTAGTGGAACGGACAGAAAAAACATTCAGTACTTC. Its translation is CASGTDRKNIQYF.

There are a few counts of this clonotype. The chain links TRBV20-1 to TRBJ2-2; TRBD2 matches 11 bases. Germline CDR1 and CDR2: DFQATT and SNEGSKA (reference sequence). With V trimmed by 1 base and J by 0 bases, 7 bases remained unmatched. The CDR3 is made up of 18 amino acids. The chain's CDR3 is CSARGATSGATNTGELFF. The CDR3 DNA sequence: TGCAGTGCTAGAGGGGCGACTAGCGGGGCTACGAACACCGGGGAGCTGTTTTTT.

This clonotype was found a few times. In DNA form, the CDR3 reads TGTGCCAGCAGTGAGCGGACTAGCGGCCTTTCCTACAATGAGCAGTTCTTC. Its protein is CASSERTSGLSYNEQFF. The chain is built from TRBV6-1 and TRBJ2-1; TRBD2 matches at 10 bases. The trim removed 3 bases at V and 1 base at J, leaving 6 bases unmatched. The CDR3 length is 17 residues. Germline CDR1 and CDR2: MNHNS and SASEGT.

The V and J genes are TRBV7-9 and TRBJ2-3, with D possibly TRBD1 on 6 matching bases. Germline assignment: CDR1 SEHNR and CDR2 FQNEAQ (reference sequence). Trimming took off 4 bases at V and 2 bases at J, with 10 bases between the two ends. This CDR3 spans 14 amino acids. The CDR3 reads CASSSGQFTDTQYF. Here the CDR3 DNA reads TGTGCCAGCAGCTCCGGACAGTTCACAGATACGCAGTATTTT.

The chain joins TRBV5-1 to TRBJ2-3; D remains ambiguous. Germline V lookup: CDR1 SGHRS, CDR2 YFSETQ. There are 14 residues in the CDR3. The V gene lost 4 bases and the J gene lost 0 bases, with 9 bases spanning the gap. CDR3 in DNA: TGCGCCAGCAGCACCCGACCAAGCACAGATACGCAGTATTTT. Its protein is CASSTRPSTDTQYF.

At least ten counts were recorded for this clonotype. The chain links TRBV12-3 or TRBV12-4 to TRBJ2-2; no firm D call. CDR3 length equals 12 residues. Between the trimmed V and J ends, which lost 6 bases and 3 bases, there was a span of 5 bases. DNA of the CDR3: TGTGCCAGCAGCCCCTACACCGGGGAGCTGTTTTTT. This translates into CASSPYTGELFF.

The V gene is TRBV7-9, the J gene TRBJ2-7; 11 bases are shared with TRBD2. There are 14 residues in the CDR3. V lost 0 bases to trimming and J lost 6 bases; unmatched junction nucleotides: 1. Germline CDR1 and CDR2: SEHNR and FQNEAQ (reference sequence). This CDR3 is CASSLALAGGEQYF. CDR3 DNA: TGTGCCAGCAGCTTAGCCCTAGCGGGAGGCGAGCAGTACTTC.

This clonotype came up a few times. The chain couples TRBV12-3 or TRBV12-4 to TRBJ2-3; D ambiguous. V gave up 6 bases and J gave up 5 bases, with 15 bases separating them. This CDR3 has 14 amino acids. CDR3 sequence reads: CASRTMGIVDTQYF. CDR3 coding DNA: TGTGCCAGCAGAACCATGGGTATTGTAGATACGCAGTATTTT.

This clonotype has a handful of counts. This sequence joins TRBV20-1 and TRBJ1-2; D is undetermined. This CDR3 has 11 amino acids. Deletions cut 4 bases from V and 0 bases from J, with 3 bases between. Germline V gene lookup returns CDR1 DFQATT and CDR2 SNEGSKA (reference sequence). The CDR3 DNA is TGCAGTGCTACGTCTAACTATGGCTACACCTTC. It is translated as CSATSNYGYTF.

The V call is TRBV10-3, the J call TRBJ2-7, with TRBD1 identical over 9 bases. V gave up 11 bases and J gave up 3 bases; unmatched junction bases: 8. CDR3 length: 13 residues. Looked up from germline, CDR1 is ENHRY and CDR2 is SYGVKD. CDR3 protein: CASTGTGNYEQYF. The DNA of the CDR3 is TGTGCCTCCACCGGGACAGGGAACTACGAGCAGTACTTC.

V and J are TRBV7-2 and TRBJ2-7, with D hard to call. Per the germline V gene, CDR1 is SGHTA and CDR2 is FQGNSA. Trimming removed 3 bases from V and 3 bases from J, with 12 bases in between. The CDR3 is made up of 14 amino acids. The CDR3 nucleotides are TGTGCCAGCAGCTTGACATGGAAGAGCTACGAGCAGTACTTC. Its protein product is CASSLTWKSYEQYF.

This chain connects TRBV5-1 to TRBJ2-1; 7 positions agree with TRBD2. The CDR3 length is 16 residues. V trimming: 0 bases; J trimming: 4 bases; junction bases outside the gene matches: 7. The V gene's germline CDR1 is SGHRS and CDR2 YFSETQ. CDR3 sequence reads: CASSLDFSGPYNEQFF. The CDR3, as DNA: TGCGCCAGCAGCTTGGACTTTAGCGGGCCTTACAATGAGCAGTTCTTC. The full variable domain, its missing parts supplied by reference TRBV5-1 and TRBJ2-1, is KAGVTQTPRYLIKTRGQQVTLSCSPISGHRSVSWYQQTPGQGLQFLFEYFSETQRNKGNFPGRFSGRQFSNSRSEMNVSTLELGDSALYLCASSLDFSGPYNEQFFGPGTRLTVL.

This clonotype has a handful of counts. The chain recombines TRBV12-3 or TRBV12-4 with TRBJ2-1; no reliable D call. The CDR3 spans 10 residues. With 7 bases removed from V and 7 bases from J, the gap between germline ends came to 5 bases. CDR3 sequence (DNA): TGTGCCAGCATGGGAAATGAGCAGTTCTTC. It translates to CASMGNEQFF.

In nucleotides, the CDR3 is TGTGCCAGCAGCACTGGACCCACAGATACGCAGTATTTT. This gives the protein CASSTGPTDTQYF. The gene calls are TRBV7-8 and TRBJ2-3, with no clear D. This CDR3 is built from 13 residues. V lost 5 bases and J 2 bases, leaving 8 bases between the germline ends. In germline, CDR1 is SGHVS, CDR2 FQNEAQ. Full variable domain (outside the CDR3, taken from reference TRBV7-8 and TRBJ2-3): GAGVSQSPRYKVAKRGQDVALRCDPISGHVSLFWYQQALGQGPEFLTYFQNEAQLDKSGLPSDRFFAERPEGSVSTLKIQRTQQEDSAVYLCASSTGPTDTQYFGPGTRLTVL.

The table lists this clonotype with a few counts. The chain recombines TRBV5-1 with TRBJ2-1; TRBD2 agrees at 12 bases. With 0 bases clipped from V and 6 bases from J, the junction kept 4 bases outside the gene matches. This CDR3 is 16 amino acids long. Germline V gene lookup returns CDR1 SGHRS and CDR2 YFSETQ. CDR3 residues: CASSLVTSGGFNEQFF. The CDR3 region has the DNA TGCGCCAGCAGCTTGGTGACTAGCGGGGGATTCAATGAGCAGTTCTTC.

This clonotype was observed a handful of times. This chain links TRBV29-1 with TRBJ2-7; 7 bases fit TRBD2. CDR3 length equals 12 residues. Germline CDR1 and CDR2: SQVTM and ANQGSEA. The V segment lost 7 bases and the J segment 5 bases; nucleotides outside the gene matches: 8. CDR3 bases: TGCAGCGCCGTGAGCGGGACCGACGAGCAGTACTTC. This codes for CSAVSGTDEQYF.

The chain links TRBV12-3 or TRBV12-4 to TRBJ1-1; unclear D gene. The ends were cut back, 3 bases at V and 3 bases at J, with 5 bases in the middle. CDR3 length equals 12 residues. CDR3 bases: TGTGCCAGCAGTTTTGCGTACACTGAAGCTTTCTTT. It translates to CASSFAYTEAFF.

The chain employs TRBV6-1 and TRBJ2-1, with D tentatively TRBD2 (6 bases). The germline V and J ends were trimmed by 0 bases and 4 bases, with 13 bases remaining between them. Germline V gene data show CDR1 as MNHNS and CDR2 as SASEGT. This CDR3 comprises 16 residues. The CDR3 region has the DNA TGTGCCAGCAGTGAAGCGCGGGGACGGACATACAATGAGCAGTTCTTC. This codes for CASSEARGRTYNEQFF.

As concerns this clonotype: A read error may account for a junction end that differs from germline. The chain carries TRBV6-1 and TRBJ2-7, with 9 positions matching TRBD1. CDR3 length: 14 amino acids. Germline CDR1 is MNHNS and CDR2 is SASEGT. CDR3 amino acids: CASGDRGSSYEQYF. The CDR3 DNA is TGTGCCAGCGGTGACAGGGGGAGTTCCTACGAGCAGTACTTC.

The chain recombines TRBV15 with TRBJ2-1, with a possible D match to TRBD2 (5 bases). Germline-derived CDR1 and CDR2 are LNHNV and YYDKDF (reference sequence). Trimming stripped 4 bases from V and 6 bases from J, with 13 bases between. The CDR3 sequence is 14 residues long. CDR3 in DNA: TGTGCCACCAGCACATCCGGGAAATTCAATGAGCAGTTCTTC. This sequence encodes CATSTSGKFNEQFF.